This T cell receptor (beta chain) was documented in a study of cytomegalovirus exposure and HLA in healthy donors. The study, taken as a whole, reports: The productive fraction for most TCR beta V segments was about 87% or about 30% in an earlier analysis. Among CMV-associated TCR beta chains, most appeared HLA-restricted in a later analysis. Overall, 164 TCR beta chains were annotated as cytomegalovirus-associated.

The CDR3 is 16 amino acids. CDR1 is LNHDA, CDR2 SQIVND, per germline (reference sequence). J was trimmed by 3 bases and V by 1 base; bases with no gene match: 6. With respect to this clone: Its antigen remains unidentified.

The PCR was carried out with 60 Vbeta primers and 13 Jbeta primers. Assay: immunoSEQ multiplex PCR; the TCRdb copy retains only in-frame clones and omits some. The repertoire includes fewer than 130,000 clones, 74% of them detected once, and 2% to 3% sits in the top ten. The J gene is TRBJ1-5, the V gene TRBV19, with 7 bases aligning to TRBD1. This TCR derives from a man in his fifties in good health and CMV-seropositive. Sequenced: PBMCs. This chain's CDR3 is CASSIVGTANNQPQHF. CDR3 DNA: TGTGCCAGTAGTATAGTCGGGACAGCTAACAATCAGCCCCAGCATTTT.